This TCR beta chain was recovered during a study of cytomegalovirus exposure and HLA in healthy donors. Whole-study results and caveats: Most TCR beta V segments were productive about 90% or about 30% of the time in an earlier analysis. A missense variant in DCLRE1C was later tied to TCR beta V- and J-gene trimming. An analysis was carried out at a later point. It showed that HLA-associated TCR beta chains were more clonally expanded than equally common non-associated chains.

This PCR relied on a set of 60 Vbeta primers and 13 Jbeta primers. Data came from immunoSEQ multiplex PCR; TCRdb stores just in-frame clones and leaves some out. The table shows fewer than 75,000 clones, with roughly 83% occurring only once. Concerning this clone: Its matching antigen is unknown.

The sample consisted of PBMCs. This sequence was found in a man aged 30 to 39 in good health and CMV-seronegative.

CDR3 DNA: TGTGCCAGCAGCTTAGCAGCGCAGGGGGCGGCTACGCAGTATTTT. Amino acids: CASSLAAQGAATQYF. The chain employs TRBV7-2 and TRBJ2-3; TRBD1 aligns across 8 bases. Germline CDR1 is SGHTA and CDR2 is FQGNSA. Trimming at V came to 0 bases and at J to 8 bases, leaving 7 bases not matched to a gene. This CDR3 has 15 residues.